The entry below gives a single T cell receptor (beta chain) sequence along with its context. Each donor's blood draw was roughly 10 milliliters of peripheral blood. Primed by a sample-barcoded 5' primer and a J-beta primer mix, a second PCR proceeded for about 6 to 12 cycles. Every cDNA molecule bore a tag from a template-switch adaptor containing 12 random nucleotides. TCRdb recomputed calls from the 5' RACE reads with MiXCR, one row per CDR3 protein. This table has about 1.8 million distinct CDR3 sequences, roughly 50% appearing once. These data originate in a study of blood T cells in healthy people across ages. This TCR came from a woman between 40 and 50 years old in good health. The sample taken for sequencing was blood.

The CDR3 protein is CSARTGTGVFDTQYF. CDR3 coding DNA: TGCAGTGCTAGAACCGGGACAGGGGTTTTTGATACGCAGTATTTT. The V call is TRBV20-1, the J call TRBJ2-3; 10 bases are a match to TRBD1. Germline loops: CDR1 DFQATT, CDR2 SNEGSKA (reference sequence). The CDR3 is made up of 15 amino acids. The J segment lost 6 bases and the V segment lost 2 bases, leaving 8 bases of the junction unmatched.